The entry that follows covers one T cell receptor beta chain sequence. This CDR3 has 15 residues. The trim removed 2 bases at V and 2 bases at J, leaving 2 bases unmatched. The V gene's germline CDR1 is MNHNS and CDR2 SASEGT. This specimen belongs to a study of blood T cell repertoires in COVID-19. Across the study: Both acute and convalescent COVID-19 samples were obtained from the United States, Italy and Spain. PBMCs, B-cell-depleted T cells, or T cells provided the cDNA or gDNA that made up the material.

Study processing details: Amplification of reference gene primers provided the estimated nucleated cell counts. Here immunoSEQ multiplex PCR was the method, and the copy in TCRdb shows in-frame clones only, minus some. D and trimming come from the DNA, and the V and J calls and clone size come from that table. The sample lists some 150,000 clones, 84% occurring once. The sequenced sample consisted of peripheral blood. V and J are TRBV6-1 and TRBJ2-1; 8 bases match TRBD2. The sequence came from a woman aged 45-65 years with acute or convalescent COVID-19. The CDR3 reads CASSEFSGTYNEQFF. The DNA of the CDR3 is TGTGCCAGCAGTGAATTTAGCGGGACCTACAATGAGCAGTTCTTC.